This T cell receptor beta chain was profiled in a study of T cells in Graves' hyperthyroidism and ophthalmopathy. Overall study findings and caveats: Researchers found most expanded thyroid clonotypes above 0.001 in blood as well.

Hyperthyroidism in the patients, aged 18 to 65, was newly diagnosed and under 2 months in duration. Based on clinical symptoms, serum thyroxine and TRAb, thyroid ultrasound and orbital computed tomography, diagnoses were reached. Using RNA transcripts as the source, TCR beta CDR3 regions were amplified. When the TCR CDR3 underwent first-round RT-PCR, the HTBI primer set was used. TCRdb recomputed calls from the multiplex PCR reads with MiXCR, one row per CDR3 protein. The sample includes 300,000 to 350,000 distinct CDR3 sequences, around a sixth of them seen just once. Germline V lookup: CDR1 MNHEY, CDR2 SMNVEV (reference sequence). Trimming removed 3 bases from V and 8 bases from J; junction bases left unmatched: 12. CDR3 size: 15 residues. This clonotype appeared a few times. Antigen: not known.

The chain uses TRBV27 and TRBJ1-1; 7 bases align to TRBD1. Sequencing was done on a sample of blood. The TCR sequence derives from a young man with Graves' hyperthyroidism. Here the CDR3 DNA reads TGTGCCAGCAGTTTTAGGGACGGGACAGCTACAGAAGCTTTCTTT. Protein: CASSFRDGTATEAFF.